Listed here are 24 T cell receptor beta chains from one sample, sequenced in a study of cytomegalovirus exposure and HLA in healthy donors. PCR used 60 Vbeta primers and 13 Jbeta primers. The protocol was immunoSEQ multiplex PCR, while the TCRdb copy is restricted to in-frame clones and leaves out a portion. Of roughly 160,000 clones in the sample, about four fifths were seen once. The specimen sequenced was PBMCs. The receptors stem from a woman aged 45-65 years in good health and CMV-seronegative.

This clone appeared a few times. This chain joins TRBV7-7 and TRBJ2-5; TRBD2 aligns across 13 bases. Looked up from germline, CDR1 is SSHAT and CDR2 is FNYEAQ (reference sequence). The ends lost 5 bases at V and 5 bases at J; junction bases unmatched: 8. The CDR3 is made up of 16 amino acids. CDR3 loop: CASSPRTSGRAETQYF. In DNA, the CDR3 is TGTGCCAGCAGCCCCCGGACTAGCGGGAGAGCGGAGACCCAGTACTTC.

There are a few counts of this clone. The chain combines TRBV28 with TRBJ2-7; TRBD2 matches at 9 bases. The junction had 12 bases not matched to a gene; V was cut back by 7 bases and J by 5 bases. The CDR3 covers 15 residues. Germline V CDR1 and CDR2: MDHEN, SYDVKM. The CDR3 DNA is TGTGCCAGCACCGGAACCTCTAGCGGGATCCACGAGCAGTACTTC. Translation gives CASTGTSSGIHEQYF.

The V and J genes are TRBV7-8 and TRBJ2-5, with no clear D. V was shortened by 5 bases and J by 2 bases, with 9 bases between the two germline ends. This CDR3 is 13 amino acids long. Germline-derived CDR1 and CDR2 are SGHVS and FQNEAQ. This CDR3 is CASSLGRQETQYF. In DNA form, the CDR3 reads TGTGCCAGCAGCCTAGGTCGTCAAGAGACCCAGTACTTC.

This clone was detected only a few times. This CDR3 is CASSFGGIRLFTQYF. The CDR3 coding sequence is TGTGCCAGCAGCTTCGGCGGAATAAGATTATTTACGCAGTATTTT. V gene TRBV5-4 combines with J gene TRBJ2-3; D ambiguous. The CDR3 length is 15 residues. The germline V gene has CDR1 SGHNT and CDR2 YYREEE (reference sequence). Trimming cost V 2 bases and J 8 bases, with 18 bases left between them.

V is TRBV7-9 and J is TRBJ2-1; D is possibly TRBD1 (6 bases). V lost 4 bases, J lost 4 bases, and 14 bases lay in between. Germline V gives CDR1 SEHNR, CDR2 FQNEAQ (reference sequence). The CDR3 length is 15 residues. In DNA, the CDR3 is TGTGCCAGCAGCTCCCGGGACACCGAATACAATGAGCAGTTCTTC. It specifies CASSSRDTEYNEQFF.

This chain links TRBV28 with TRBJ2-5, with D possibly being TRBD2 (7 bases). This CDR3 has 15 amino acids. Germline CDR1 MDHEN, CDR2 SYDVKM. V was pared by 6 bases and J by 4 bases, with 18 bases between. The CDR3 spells CASSPWGGHRETQYF. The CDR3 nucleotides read TGTGCCAGCAGCCCTTGGGGGGGGCATCGAGAGACCCAGTACTTC.

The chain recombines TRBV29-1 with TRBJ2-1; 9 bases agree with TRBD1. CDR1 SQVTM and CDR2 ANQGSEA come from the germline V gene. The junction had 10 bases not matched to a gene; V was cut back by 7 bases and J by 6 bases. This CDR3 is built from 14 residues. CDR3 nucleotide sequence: TGCAGCGCTCGGGGGACAGGGTCGTCCAATGAGCAGTTCTTC. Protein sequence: CSARGTGSSNEQFF.

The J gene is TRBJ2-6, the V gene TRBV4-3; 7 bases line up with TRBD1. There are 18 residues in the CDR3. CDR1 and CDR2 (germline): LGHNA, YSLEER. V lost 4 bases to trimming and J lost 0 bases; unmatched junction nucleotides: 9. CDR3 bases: TGCGCCAGCAGCCGGGACAGCCCTTCCCGCTCTGGGGCCAACGTCCTGACTTTC. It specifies CASSRDSPSRSGANVLTF.

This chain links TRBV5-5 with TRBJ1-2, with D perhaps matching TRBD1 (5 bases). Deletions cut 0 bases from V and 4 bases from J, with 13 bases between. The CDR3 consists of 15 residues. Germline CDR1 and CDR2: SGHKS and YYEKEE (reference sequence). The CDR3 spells CASSLARDLIYGYTF. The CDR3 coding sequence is TGTGCCAGCAGCTTGGCCAGGGATCTCATCTATGGCTACACCTTC.

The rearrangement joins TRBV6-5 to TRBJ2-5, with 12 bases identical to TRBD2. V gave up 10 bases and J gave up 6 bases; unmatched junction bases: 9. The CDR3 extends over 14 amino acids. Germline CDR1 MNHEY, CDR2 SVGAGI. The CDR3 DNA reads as TGTGCCACCGCGGGACTAGCGGGTGGTCAGACCCAGTACTTC. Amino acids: CATAGLAGGQTQYF.

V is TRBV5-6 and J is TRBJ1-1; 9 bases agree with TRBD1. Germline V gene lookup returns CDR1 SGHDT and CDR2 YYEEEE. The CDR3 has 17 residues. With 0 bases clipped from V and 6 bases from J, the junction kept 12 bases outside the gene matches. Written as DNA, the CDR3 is TGTGCCAGCAGCTTGGCCGGAGGACAGGGGTCATTCTCTGAAGCTTTCTTT. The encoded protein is CASSLAGGQGSFSEAFF.

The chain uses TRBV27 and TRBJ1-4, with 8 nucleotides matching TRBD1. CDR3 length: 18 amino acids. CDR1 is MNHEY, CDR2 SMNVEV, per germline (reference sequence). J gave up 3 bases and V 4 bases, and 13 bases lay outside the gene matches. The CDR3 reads CASSSYLMNRGSNEKLFF. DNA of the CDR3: TGTGCCAGCAGTTCCTATCTCATGAACAGGGGGTCTAATGAAAAACTGTTTTTT.

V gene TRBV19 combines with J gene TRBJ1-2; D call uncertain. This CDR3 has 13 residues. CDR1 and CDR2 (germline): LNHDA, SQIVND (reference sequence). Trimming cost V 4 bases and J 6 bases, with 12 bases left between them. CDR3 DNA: TGTGCCAGTAGTAAGGAGGCAGTCCATGGCTACACCTTC. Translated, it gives CASSKEAVHGYTF.

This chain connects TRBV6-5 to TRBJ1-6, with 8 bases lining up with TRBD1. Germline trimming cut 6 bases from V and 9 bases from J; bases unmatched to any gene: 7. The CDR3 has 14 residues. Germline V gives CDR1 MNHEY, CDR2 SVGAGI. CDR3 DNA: TGTGCCAGCAGCTCGGACAGGGCTACTTCACCCCTCCACTTT. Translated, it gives CASSSDRATSPLHF.

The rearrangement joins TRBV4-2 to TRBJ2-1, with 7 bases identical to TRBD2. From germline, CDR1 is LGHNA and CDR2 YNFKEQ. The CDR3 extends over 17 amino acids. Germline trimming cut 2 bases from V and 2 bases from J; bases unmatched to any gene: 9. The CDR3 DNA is TGTGCCAGCAGCCAAAGGGCTAGCGGAGTCCCCTACAATGAGCAGTTCTTC. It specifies CASSQRASGVPYNEQFF.

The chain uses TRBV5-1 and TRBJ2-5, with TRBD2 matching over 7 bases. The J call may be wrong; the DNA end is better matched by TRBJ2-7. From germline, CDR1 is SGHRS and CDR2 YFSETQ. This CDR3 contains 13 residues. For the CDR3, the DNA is TGCGCCAGCAGCCGGGGAGGGCGTAACGAGCAGTACTTC. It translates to CASSRGGRNEQYF.

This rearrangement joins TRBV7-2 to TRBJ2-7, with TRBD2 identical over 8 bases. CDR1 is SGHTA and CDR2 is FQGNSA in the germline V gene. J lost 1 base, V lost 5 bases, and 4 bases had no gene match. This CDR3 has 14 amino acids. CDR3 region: CASSVTSGSYEQYF. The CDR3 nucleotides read TGTGCCAGCAGCGTTACTAGCGGATCCTACGAGCAGTACTTC. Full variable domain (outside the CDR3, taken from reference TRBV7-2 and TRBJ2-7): GAGVSQSPSNKVTEKGKDVELRCDPISGHTALYWYRQSLGQGLEFLIYFQGNSAPDKSGLPSDRFSAERTGGSVSTLTIQRTQQEDSAVYLCASSVTSGSYEQYFGPGTRLTVT.

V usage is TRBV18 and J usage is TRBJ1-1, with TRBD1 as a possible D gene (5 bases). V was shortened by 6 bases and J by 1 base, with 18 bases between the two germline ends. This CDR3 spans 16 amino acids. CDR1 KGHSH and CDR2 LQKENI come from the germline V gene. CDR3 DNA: TGTGCCAGCTCTGCTACATACCTCGGACAGAACACTGAAGCTTTCTTT. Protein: CASSATYLGQNTEAFF.

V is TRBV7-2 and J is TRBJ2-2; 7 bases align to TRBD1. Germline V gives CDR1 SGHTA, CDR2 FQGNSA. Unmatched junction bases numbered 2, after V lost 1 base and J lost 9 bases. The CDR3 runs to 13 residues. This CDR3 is CASSLEGGRELFF. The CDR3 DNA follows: TGTGCCAGCAGCTTAGAAGGGGGCAGGGAGCTGTTTTTT.

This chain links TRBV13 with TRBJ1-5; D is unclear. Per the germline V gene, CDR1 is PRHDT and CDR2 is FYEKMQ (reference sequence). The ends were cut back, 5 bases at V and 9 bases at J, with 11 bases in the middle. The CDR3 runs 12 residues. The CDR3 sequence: CASSTAVGPQHF. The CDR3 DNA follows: TGTGCCAGCAGCACGGCGGTGGGGCCCCAGCATTTT.

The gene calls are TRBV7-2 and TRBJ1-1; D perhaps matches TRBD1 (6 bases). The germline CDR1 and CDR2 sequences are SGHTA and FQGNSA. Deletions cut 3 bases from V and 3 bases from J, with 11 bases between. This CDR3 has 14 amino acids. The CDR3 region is CASSFNRADTEAFF. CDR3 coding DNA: TGTGCCAGCAGCTTCAACAGGGCCGACACTGAAGCTTTCTTT. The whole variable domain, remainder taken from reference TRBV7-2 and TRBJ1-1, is GAGVSQSPSNKVTEKGKDVELRCDPISGHTALYWYRQSLGQGLEFLIYFQGNSAPDKSGLPSDRFSAERTGGSVSTLTIQRTQQEDSAVYLCASSFNRADTEAFFGQGTRLTVV.

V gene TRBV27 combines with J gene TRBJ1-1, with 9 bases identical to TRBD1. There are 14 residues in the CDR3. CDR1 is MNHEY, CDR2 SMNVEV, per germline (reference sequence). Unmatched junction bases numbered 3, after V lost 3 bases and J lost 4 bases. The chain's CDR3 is CASSFGTGPTEAFF. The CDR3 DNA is TGTGCCAGCAGTTTTGGGACAGGGCCCACTGAAGCTTTCTTT.

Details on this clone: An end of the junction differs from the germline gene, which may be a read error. The DNA of the CDR3 is TGTGCAAGCAGGGCTAGCGGGAGAGAGAGCACCGGGGAGCTGTTTTTT. Its protein is CASRASGRESTGELFF. The V and J genes are TRBV25-1 and TRBJ2-2; 10 nucleotides match TRBD2. The CDR3 consists of 16 residues. CDR1 MGHDK and CDR2 SYGVNS come from the germline V gene.

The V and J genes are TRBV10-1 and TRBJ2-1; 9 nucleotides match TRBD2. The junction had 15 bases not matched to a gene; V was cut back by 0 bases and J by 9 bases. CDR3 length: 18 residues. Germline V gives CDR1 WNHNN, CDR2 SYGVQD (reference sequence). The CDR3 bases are TGCGCCAGCAGTGAGTCGACGCGGACTAGCGTATCGGACTGTGAGCAGTTCTTC. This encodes CASSESTRTSVSDCEQFF.